This T cell receptor beta chain was retrieved from a study of blood T cell repertoires in COVID-19. Study details: Donors in the United States, Italy and Spain gave samples during acute or convalescent COVID-19. T cells, B-cell-depleted T cells, or PBMCs provided the cDNA or gDNA that served as material.

Trimming at V came to 7 bases and at J to 3 bases, leaving 12 bases not matched to a gene. Per the germline V gene, CDR1 is MNHEY and CDR2 is SMNVEV (reference sequence). The CDR3 is 17 residues long. How the authors handled the data: For nucleated cells, counts were estimated from reference gene primer amplification. Assay used: immunoSEQ multiplex PCR; TCRdb lists only in-frame clones, some missing. Clonal size and the V and J genes are those of that table, whereas D and trimming came from the DNA. The sample lists 210,000 or so clones, approximately 85% occurring once. Seattle-derived patients entered the study during active infection and were followed longitudinally.

The TCR was taken from a man aged 50 to 59 with COVID-19, enrolled during active disease. V gene TRBV27 combines with J gene TRBJ1-6, with TRBD1 matching over 7 bases. The sequenced material came from peripheral blood. The DNA of the CDR3 is TGTGCCAGCAATCCCCGGGCGACAGGGTTCTATAATTCACCCCTCCACTTT. It encodes CASNPRATGFYNSPLHF.